This is a list of T cell receptor beta chains from one sample in a study of T cell responses to AZD1222 COVID-19 vaccine. Sequencing used immunoSEQ multiplex PCR; TCRdb keeps in-frame clones, though not all of them. The data contain 100,000 to 150,000 clones, roughly 90% of them singletons. Sequenced material: peripheral blood, taken on day 0 of AZD1222 vaccination. The receptor source for this set is an adult in good health. CDR3s include the opening cysteine and the closing phenylalanine or tryptophan. A D gene is named only where the DNA matches it firmly. Some rows have no size entry. The others give once, few or many, or a class for an expanded clone.

>NA|TRBV6-6|NA|TRBJ1-2
CASTPERGSYGYTF
TGTGCCAGCACCCCAGAAAGGGGGTCTTATGGCTACACCTTC
>NA|TRBV6-5|NA|TRBJ1-6
CASSSKGRAPALHF
TGTGCCAGCAGTTCAAAAGGGAGGGCCCCGGCCCTCCACTTT
>NA|TRBV4-1|NA|TRBJ1-5
CASSQVGGHQPQHF
TGCGCCAGCAGCCAAGTGGGGGGACATCAGCCCCAGCATTTT
>NA|TRBV10-1|NA|TRBJ2-7
CASSTGMSPTEQYF
TGCGCCAGCAGTACGGGAATGTCTCCAACCGAGCAGTACTTC
>NA|TRBV28|NA|TRBJ2-1
CASSFRRNNEQFF
TGTGCCAGCAGTTTTAGACGGAACAATGAGCAGTTCTTC
>NA|TRBV28|NA|TRBJ1-4
CASFSGGLGEKLFF
TGTGCCAGCTTTTCGGGCGGGCTGGGTGAAAAACTGTTTTTT
>few|TRBV21-1|NA|TRBJ2-2
CASSAPGQGAGELFF
TGTGCCAGCAGCGCACCGGGACAGGGGGCCGGGGAGCTGTTTTTT
>NA|TRBV10-3|NA|TRBJ2-7
CAISESQRKSTEQYF
TGTGCCATCAGTGAGTCTCAGCGGAAGAGTACCGAGCAGTACTTC
>NA|TRBV18|NA|TRBJ1-1
CASSPPSETEAFF
TGTGCCAGCTCACCCCCGTCAGAGACTGAAGCTTTCTTT
>NA|TRBV19|TRBD2|TRBJ2-1
CASSPYTDGGEQFF
TGTGCCAGTAGTCCATACACCGACGGGGGGGAGCAGTTCTTC
>few|TRBV18|NA|TRBJ2-1
CASSHSVDYNEQFF
TGTGCCAGCTCACACAGCGTGGACTACAATGAGCAGTTCTTC
>NA|TRBV15|NA|TRBJ1-3
CATSRGGLGNTIYF
TGTGCCACCAGCAGAGGGGGCTTGGGAAACACCATATATTTT
>NA|TRBV16|NA|TRBJ2-1
CASSLRTGLRSYNEQFF
TGTGCCAGCAGCCTGCGGACGGGACTCAGATCCTACAATGAGCAGTTCTTC
>NA|TRBV24-1|NA|TRBJ2-2
CATSDPNTGELFF
TGTGCCACCAGTGACCCCAACACCGGGGAGCTGTTTTTT
>NA|TRBV28|NA|TRBJ1-2
CASAGGTVSGYTF
TGTGCCAGCGCGGGGGGAACTGTGTCTGGCTACACCTTC
>NA|TRBV20-1|NA|TRBJ2-1
CSASEQPEDNEQFF
TGCAGTGCTAGTGAGCAGCCCGAAGACAATGAGCAGTTCTTC
>NA|TRBV6-5|NA|TRBJ1-5
CASSLQGYGNQPQHF
TGTGCCAGCAGCCTACAGGGATATGGCAATCAGCCCCAGCATTTT
>NA|TRBV18|NA|TRBJ1-5
CASSPVRVVDQPQHF
TGTGCCAGCTCACCTGTTAGGGTCGTGGATCAGCCCCAGCATTTT
>NA|TRBV7-2|NA|TRBJ2-3
CASSPSFRTDTQYF
TGTGCCAGCAGCCCCTCATTTCGCACAGATACGCAGTATTTT
>NA|TRBV7-3|NA|TRBJ2-3
CASSSGTSTDTQYF
TGTGCCAGCAGCTCCGGGACTTCCACAGATACGCAGTATTTT
>NA|TRBV7-9|TRBD1|TRBJ1-5
CASSSGGTSNQPQHF
TGTGCCAGCAGCTCAGGGGGGACAAGTAATCAGCCCCAGCATTTT
>NA|TRBV18|NA|TRBJ1-2
CASSPGGDYYGYTF
TGTGCCAGCTCACCAGGGGGGGACTACTATGGCTACACCTTC
>NA|TRBV28|NA|TRBJ1-6
CASSAPRGPLHF
TGTGCCAGCAGTGCGCCGCGAGGACCCCTCCACTTT